The present TCR beta chain was sequenced within a study of blood T cell repertoires in COVID-19. Study at large: COVID-19 samples, acute and convalescent, were from the United States, Italy and Spain.

J lost 4 bases, V lost 4 bases, and 5 bases had no gene match. Germline assignment: CDR1 LGHNA and CDR2 YSLEER. The CDR3 totals 15 residues. Libraries were prepared by immunoSEQ multiplex PCR; TCRdb keeps only in-frame clonotypes and omits some of them. This repertoire shows roughly 160,000 clones, approximately 81% found once; its top ten account for 13% to 15%. This rearrangement joins TRBV4-3 to TRBJ2-1; 9 nucleotides line up with TRBD2. This receptor was identified in a young man with active or convalescent COVID-19. What was sequenced was peripheral blood. The CDR3 sequence: CASSRELAGYNEQFF. The CDR3 DNA sequence: TGCGCCAGCAGCCGGGAGCTAGCGGGATACAATGAGCAGTTCTTC.